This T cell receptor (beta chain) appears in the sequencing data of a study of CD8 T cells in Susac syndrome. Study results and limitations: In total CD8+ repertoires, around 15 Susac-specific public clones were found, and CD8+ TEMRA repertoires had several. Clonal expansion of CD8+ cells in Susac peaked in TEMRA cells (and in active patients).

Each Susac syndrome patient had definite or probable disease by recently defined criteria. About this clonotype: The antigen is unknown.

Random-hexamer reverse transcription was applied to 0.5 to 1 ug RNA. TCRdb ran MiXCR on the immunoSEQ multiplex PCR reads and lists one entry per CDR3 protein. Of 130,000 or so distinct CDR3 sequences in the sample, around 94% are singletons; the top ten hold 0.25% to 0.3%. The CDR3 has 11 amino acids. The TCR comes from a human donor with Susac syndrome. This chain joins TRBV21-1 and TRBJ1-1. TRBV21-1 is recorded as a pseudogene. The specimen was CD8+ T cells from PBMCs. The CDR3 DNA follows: TGTGCCACCTGGTTGAACACTGAAGCTTTCTTT. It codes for CATWLNTEAFF.